This T cell receptor (beta chain) stems from a study of chemoradiotherapy in HPV16-positive cancers. Sequencing was performed with immunoSEQ multiplex PCR; in TCRdb, only in-frame clones are kept and a portion is missing. This sample has approximately 30,000 clones, with 85% to 90% found just once. The germline V and J ends were trimmed by 0 bases and 9 bases, with 10 bases remaining between them. Germline CDR1 reads SGHDT; CDR2 reads YYEEEE. The CDR3 consists of 13 residues. The V gene is TRBV5-6, the J gene TRBJ2-1; D uncertain. This receptor was taken from a human donor with HPV-associated anogenital cancer. The sequences come from blood, collected from a patient who underwent chemoradiotherapy. CDR3 sequence: CASSLALHPEQFF. The CDR3 DNA follows: TGTGCCAGCAGCTTGGCACTCCACCCTGAGCAGTTCTTC. Complete variable domain (other parts from reference TRBV5-6 and TRBJ2-1): DAGVTQSPTHLIKTRGQQVTLRCSPKSGHDTVSWYQQALGQGPQFIFQYYEEEERQRGNFPDRFSGHQFPNYSSELNVNALLLGDSALYLCASSLALHPEQFFGPGTRLTVL.